Below are 27 T cell receptor beta chains sequenced from a single sample in a study of blood T cell repertoires in COVID-19. Clones were read by immunoSEQ multiplex PCR, and TCRdb kept only the in-frame ones, dropping some. The data hold about 130,000 clones, with 70% to 90% observed a single time. The sequencing sample was made of peripheral blood. The receptors derive from a man aged 45-60 years with acute or convalescent COVID-19.

The chain recombines TRBV5-1 with TRBJ1-6, with no clear D. Germline V gives CDR1 SGHRS, CDR2 YFSETQ. The CDR3 length is 13 residues. The ends were cut back, 0 bases at V and 8 bases at J, with 6 bases in the middle. The CDR3 DNA reads TGCGCCAGCAGCTTGGACTACGATTCACCCCTCCACTTT. Residues: CASSLDYDSPLHF.

The V call is TRBV5-1, the J call TRBJ2-5; tentative D call: TRBD1 (6 bases). CDR1 is SGHRS, CDR2 YFSETQ, per germline. The CDR3 is made up of 13 amino acids. V gave up 4 bases and J gave up 3 bases, with 10 bases separating them. The CDR3 protein is CASSEQGEETQYF. For the CDR3, the DNA is TGCGCCAGCAGCGAACAGGGTGAAGAGACCCAGTACTTC. Together with reference TRBV5-1 and TRBJ2-5, the CDR3 gives the full variable domain: KAGVTQTPRYLIKTRGQQVTLSCSPISGHRSVSWYQQTPGQGLQFLFEYFSETQRNKGNFPGRFSGRQFSNSRSEMNVSTLELGDSALYLCASSEQGEETQYFGPGTRLLVL.

With regard to this clone: One end of the junction is discordant with germline, which a read error may explain. This rearrangement joins TRBV4-1 to TRBJ1-1; no clear D gene. CDR3 size: 9 residues. Germline CDR1 MGHRA, CDR2 YSYEKL. In DNA form, the CDR3 reads TGCGCCAGCACCTCAGCGGGAGGGTTT. Amino acid sequence: CASTSAGGF.

The chain combines TRBV11-2 with TRBJ1-2; 8 bases are a match to TRBD1. V lost 8 bases and J lost 4; bases outside the gene matches: 6. The CDR3 is 13 residues long. Germline loops: CDR1 SGHAT, CDR2 FQNNGV. The CDR3 nucleotides are TGTGCCAGCGGACAGGGTACGGGCTATGGCTACACCTTC. It encodes CASGQGTGYGYTF.

V is TRBV7-9 and J is TRBJ1-2; 10 nucleotides align to TRBD1. V gave up 6 bases and J gave up 5 bases; unmatched junction bases: 9. Per the germline V gene, CDR1 is SEHNR and CDR2 is FQNEAQ (reference sequence). This CDR3 has 15 residues. CDR3: CASSQDRGQGYGYTF. The DNA for the CDR3 is TGTGCCAGCAGTCAAGACAGGGGGCAAGGTTATGGCTACACCTTC.

The chain links TRBV5-4 to TRBJ1-1; TRBD1 matches 7 bases. V was clipped by 4 bases and J by 7 bases; unmatched bases: 4. The CDR3 spans 12 residues. Germline V CDR1 and CDR2: SGHNT, YYREEE (reference sequence). DNA of the CDR3: TGTGCCAGCAGCCTAGGACAGGTTGAAGCTTTCTTT. As protein: CASSLGQVEAFF.

The V gene is TRBV5-1, the J gene TRBJ1-1; 8 bases map to TRBD1. From germline, CDR1 is SGHRS and CDR2 YFSETQ. Trimming at V came to 0 bases and at J to 9 bases, leaving 7 bases not matched to a gene. The CDR3 length is 14 residues. Here the CDR3 DNA reads TGCGCCAGCAGCTTGGGGCAGGGGGCAAGTCAAGCTTTCTTT. This encodes CASSLGQGASQAFF.

The CDR3 DNA is TGTGCCAGCAGCTTGACAGGCTCTAGCACAGATACGCAGTATTTT. Protein: CASSLTGSSTDTQYF. The V call is TRBV11-3, the J call TRBJ2-3; a weak D match, TRBD1 (6 bases). CDR3 length: 15 residues. With 3 bases removed from V and 0 bases from J, the gap between germline ends came to 10 bases. Germline values: CDR1 SGHNT, CDR2 YENEEA.

CDR3: CASSRRVSTYGYTF. The CDR3 DNA is TGTGCCAGCAGCCGCCGGGTATCGACCTATGGCTACACCTTC. V is TRBV5-6 and J is TRBJ1-2; D not certain. CDR1 is SGHDT and CDR2 is YYEEEE in the germline V gene. The CDR3 has 14 residues. V lost 4 bases, J lost 4 bases, and 14 bases lay in between.

The chain is built from TRBV10-3 and TRBJ1-2; TRBD1 aligns across 7 bases. The CDR3 has 11 residues. The germline CDR1 and CDR2 sequences are ENHRY and SYGVKD. V was pared by 8 bases and J by 7 bases, with 4 bases of the junction left unmatched. The DNA for the CDR3 is TGTGCCATCCGAGGGGGCAGTGGCTACACCTTC. This translates into CAIRGGSGYTF.

As concerns this clone: The sample contains more than one DNA sequence encoding this CDR3. The chain joins TRBV4-1 to TRBJ2-1; 7 bases align to TRBD2. The V and J ends lost 2 bases and 4 bases, in that order; junction bases with no gene match: 2. The CDR3 consists of 14 residues. Germline-derived CDR1 and CDR2 are MGHRA and YSYEKL. This CDR3 is CASSQPGLYNEQFF. The CDR3 DNA follows: TGCGCCAGCAGCCAACCGGGACTATACAATGAGCAGTTCTTC.

This clone was observed a few times. The chain uses TRBV2 and TRBJ1-6, with a tentative D call TRBD1 (6 bases). Germline V CDR1 and CDR2: SNHLY, FYNNEI. The V end was cut by 6 bases, the J end by 5 bases, with 14 bases between. The CDR3 is 15 amino acids. In DNA form, the CDR3 reads TGTGCCAGCAGATTACAGGGTCTGAATAATTCACCCCTCCACTTT. Translating it yields CASRLQGLNNSPLHF.

J is TRBJ2-2 and V is TRBV10-1; no clear D. V was cut by 3 bases and J by 7 bases, with 12 bases left in between. Germline V lookup: CDR1 WNHNN, CDR2 SYGVQD (reference sequence). The CDR3 has 14 residues. The CDR3 DNA is TGCGCCAGCAGTGAAGAAGCATCCATCGGGGAGCTGTTTTTT. Its translation is CASSEEASIGELFF.

This clone has only one observation. The CDR3 bases are TGTGCCAGCAGCCCGGGACTAGCTTACAATGAGCAGTTCTTC. The encoded protein is CASSPGLAYNEQFF. V usage is TRBV7-2 and J usage is TRBJ2-1; the match to TRBD2 covers 9 bases. The V and J ends lost 5 bases and 4 bases, in that order; junction bases with no gene match: 3. This CDR3 region has 14 residues. Germline assignment: CDR1 SGHTA and CDR2 FQGNSA.

This chain joins TRBV5-5 and TRBJ1-5, with unresolved D. The V end was cut by 3 bases, the J end by 0 bases, with 25 bases between. There are 20 residues in the CDR3. Germline CDR1 reads SGHKS; CDR2 reads YYEKEE (reference sequence). DNA of the CDR3: TGTGCCAGCAGCTATCAGATAGTTATTAACTTAACTAATAGCAATCAGCCCCAGCATTTT. Amino acid sequence: CASSYQIVINLTNSNQPQHF. The entire variable domain, with the rest obtained from reference TRBV5-5 and TRBJ1-5, is as follows: DAGVTQSPTHLIKTRGQQVTLRCSPISGHKSVSWYQQVLGQGPQFIFQYYEKEERGRGNFPDRFSARQFPNYSSELNVNALLLGDSALYLCASSYQIVINLTNSNQPQHFGDGTRLSIL.

This chain connects TRBV16 to TRBJ1-4; D is perhaps TRBD1 (6 bases). V lost 2 bases and J 5 bases, leaving 12 bases between the germline ends. The CDR3 is made up of 15 amino acids. The germline V gene has CDR1 KGHSY and CDR2 FQNENV. The CDR3 region has the DNA TGTGCCAGCAGCCAACGGACAGCAGGCAATGAAAAACTGTTTTTT. Amino acid sequence: CASSQRTAGNEKLFF.

V usage is TRBV5-1 and J usage is TRBJ1-3; TRBD1 matches at 7 bases. The V segment lost 0 bases and the J segment 0 bases; nucleotides outside the gene matches: 3. Germline lookup yields CDR1 SGHRS and CDR2 YFSETQ. This CDR3 is 16 amino acids long. DNA of the CDR3: TGCGCCAGCAGCTTGGTAGGGGGCCGCTCTGGAAACACCATATATTTT. Its protein is CASSLVGGRSGNTIYF.

V and J are TRBV9 and TRBJ2-5; the match to TRBD2 covers 8 bases. J was trimmed by 2 bases and V by 2 bases; bases with no gene match: 8. Germline-derived CDR1 and CDR2 are SGDLS and YYNGEE. This CDR3 region has 16 residues. CDR3 protein: CASSVGRGAFQETQYF. In nucleotides, the CDR3 is TGTGCCAGCAGCGTGGGGCGGGGGGCCTTTCAAGAGACCCAGTACTTC.

The chain employs TRBV27 and TRBJ2-1, with a tentative D call TRBD2 (7 bases). CDR3 length: 15 amino acids. CDR1 and CDR2 (germline): MNHEY, SMNVEV (reference sequence). V gave up 10 bases and J gave up 3 bases, with 19 bases separating them. The CDR3 spells CATRGAGTHYNEQFF. As DNA, the CDR3 is TGTGCCACCCGGGGGGCGGGGACTCACTACAATGAGCAGTTCTTC.

The chain combines TRBV7-2 with TRBJ2-1; the D is unclear. Deletions cut 0 bases from V and 5 bases from J, with 5 bases between. The CDR3 is 13 residues long. Germline V lookup: CDR1 SGHTA, CDR2 FQGNSA. As DNA, the CDR3 is TGTGCCAGCAGCTTAGCGCGGAACAATGAGCAGTTCTTC. Its protein product is CASSLARNNEQFF.

The gene calls are TRBV7-9 and TRBJ2-1, with TRBD2 identical over 15 bases. The CDR3 spans 17 residues. The germline gives CDR1 SEHNR, CDR2 FQNEAQ (reference sequence). V lost 5 bases to trimming and J lost 3 bases; unmatched junction nucleotides: 5. CDR3 sequence: CASSTPGLAGGYNEQFF. The DNA of the CDR3 is TGTGCCAGCAGCACCCCGGGACTAGCGGGGGGCTACAATGAGCAGTTCTTC.

This clone showed up just once. The chain joins TRBV7-9 to TRBJ1-1; D call uncertain. Trimming removed 5 bases at V and 4 bases at J, with 11 bases between. The CDR3 loop spans 13 amino acids. CDR1 and CDR2 (germline): SEHNR, FQNEAQ (reference sequence). Here the CDR3 DNA reads TGTGCCAGCAGCCCTCCCCCCCCCACTGAAGCTTTCTTT. It translates to CASSPPPPTEAFF. The variable domain in full, with the rest retrieved from reference TRBV7-9 and TRBJ1-1, is DTGVSQNPRHKITKRGQNVTFRCDPISEHNRLYWYRQTLGQGPEFLTYFQNEAQLEKSRLLSDRFSAERPKGSFSTLEIQRTEQGDSAMYLCASSPPPPTEAFFGQGTRLTVV.

Remarks on this clone: The junction differs from germline at one of its ends, possibly a read error. The chain is built from TRBV18 and TRBJ1-1, with D maybe TRBD1 (5 bases). CDR3 length equals 17 residues. Germline-derived CDR1 and CDR2 are KGHSH and LQKENI. The CDR3 coding sequence is TGTGCCAGCTCACCAATGACAGTACAAAGGATGAACATTGAAGCTTTCTTT. Translating it yields CASSPMTVQRMNIEAFF.

This rearrangement joins TRBV9 to TRBJ2-3; no clear D. In germline, CDR1 is SGDLS, CDR2 YYNGEE. V was cut by 7 bases and J by 2 bases, with 11 bases left in between. The CDR3 consists of 13 residues. CDR3 nucleotides: TGTGCCAGCGGTGCAGATTCCACAGATACGCAGTATTTT. Translated: CASGADSTDTQYF.

This clone has a single count. The chain uses TRBV28 and TRBJ1-5; TRBD1 might be the D (6 bases). Trimming pared 1 base from V and 4 bases from J, leaving 8 bases between. The CDR3 covers 14 residues. Germline CDR1 reads MDHEN; CDR2 reads SYDVKM. The CDR3 here is CASSLLGGNQPQHF. CDR3 in DNA: TGTGCCAGCAGTTTATTAGGGGGAAATCAGCCCCAGCATTTT.

This chain uses TRBV7-2 with TRBJ1-6; the match to TRBD1 covers 7 bases. The CDR3 spans 15 residues. Germline lookup yields CDR1 SGHTA and CDR2 FQGNSA. J was trimmed by 3 bases and V by 5 bases; bases with no gene match: 4. CDR3 sequence: CASSPRDSYNSPLHF. The DNA for the CDR3 is TGTGCCAGCAGCCCAAGGGACAGCTATAATTCACCCCTCCACTTT.

J is TRBJ1-6 and V is TRBV5-5, with 10 bases aligning to TRBD1. The CDR3 contains 15 residues. Germline V gene data show CDR1 as SGHKS and CDR2 as YYEKEE (reference sequence). Trimming at V came to 9 bases and at J to 6 bases, leaving 9 bases not matched to a gene. For the CDR3, the DNA is TGTGCCACCACCGGGACAGGGGCAACTAATTCACCCCTCCACTTT. This codes for CATTGTGATNSPLHF.